This T cell receptor beta chain was recorded in a study of blood T cell repertoires in COVID-19. In the study overall: Samples of COVID-19 (acute and convalescent) were obtained from the United States, Italy and Spain. PBMCs, B-cell-depleted T cells, or T cells provided the cDNA or gDNA that made up the material.

In the source study's methods: Estimation of nucleated cell counts was performed using reference gene primer amplification. TCRdb keeps only in-frame clones here, not all; method: immunoSEQ multiplex PCR. Clonal size and the V and J genes are those of that table, whereas D and trimming came from the DNA. The table has approximately 280,000 clones, about 89% seen once; the top ten hold around 4.4%. On this clone: The junction differs from germline at one of its ends, possibly a read error.

The CDR3 runs to 13 residues. CDR1 is SGHRS, CDR2 YFSETQ, per germline. This sequence joins TRBV5-1 and TRBJ2-3; D remains ambiguous. This TCR was sampled from a man aged 40-55 years with acute or convalescent COVID-19. The sequencing input was peripheral blood. CDR3 amino acids: CASSSGEIDAQYF. CDR3 in DNA: TGCGCCAGCAGCTCAGGCGAGATAGATGCGCAGTATTTT.